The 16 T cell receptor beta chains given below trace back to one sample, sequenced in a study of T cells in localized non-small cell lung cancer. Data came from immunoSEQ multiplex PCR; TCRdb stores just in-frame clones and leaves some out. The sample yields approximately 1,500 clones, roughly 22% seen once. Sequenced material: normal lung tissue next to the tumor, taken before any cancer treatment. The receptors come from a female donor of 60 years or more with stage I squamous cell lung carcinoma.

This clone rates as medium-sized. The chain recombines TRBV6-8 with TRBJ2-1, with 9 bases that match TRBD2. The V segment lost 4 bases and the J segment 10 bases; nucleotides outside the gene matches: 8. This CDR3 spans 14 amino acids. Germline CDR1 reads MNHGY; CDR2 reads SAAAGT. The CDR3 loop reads CASSSQREVSEQFF. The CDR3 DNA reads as TGTGCCAGCAGTTCCCAGCGGGAGGTGTCGGAGCAGTTCTTC.

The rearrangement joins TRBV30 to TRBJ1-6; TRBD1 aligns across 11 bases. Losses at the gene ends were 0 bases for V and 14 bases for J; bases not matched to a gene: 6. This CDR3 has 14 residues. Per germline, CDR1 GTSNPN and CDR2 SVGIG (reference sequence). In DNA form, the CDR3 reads TGTGCCTGGAGTGTTGGACAGGGGGCAAGGGCCCTCCACTTT. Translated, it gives CAWSVGQGARALHF.

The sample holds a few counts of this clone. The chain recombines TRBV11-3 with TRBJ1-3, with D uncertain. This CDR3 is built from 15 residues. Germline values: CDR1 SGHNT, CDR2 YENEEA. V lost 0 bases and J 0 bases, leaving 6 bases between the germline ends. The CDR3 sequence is CASSLDLTSGNTIYF. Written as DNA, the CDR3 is TGTGCCAGCAGCTTAGATCTGACCTCTGGAAACACCATATATTTT.

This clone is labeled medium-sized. In DNA form, the CDR3 reads TGTGCCAGCAGCTCCCGGACTAGCGGGAAGGGTAGAGATGAGCAGTTCTTC. It encodes CASSSRTSGKGRDEQFF. The chain joins TRBV11-3 to TRBJ2-1, with 12 bases aligning to TRBD2. The J segment lost 8 bases and the V segment lost 4 bases, leaving 12 bases of the junction unmatched. The CDR3 has 17 residues. Germline CDR1 reads SGHNT; CDR2 reads YENEEA.

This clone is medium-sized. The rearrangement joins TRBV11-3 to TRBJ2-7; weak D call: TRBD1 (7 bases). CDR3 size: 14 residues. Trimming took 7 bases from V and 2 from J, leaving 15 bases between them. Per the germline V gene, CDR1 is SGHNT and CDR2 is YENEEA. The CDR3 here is CASTEEGAPYEQYF. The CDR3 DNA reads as TGTGCCAGCACGGAGGAGGGGGCTCCCTACGAGCAGTACTTC.

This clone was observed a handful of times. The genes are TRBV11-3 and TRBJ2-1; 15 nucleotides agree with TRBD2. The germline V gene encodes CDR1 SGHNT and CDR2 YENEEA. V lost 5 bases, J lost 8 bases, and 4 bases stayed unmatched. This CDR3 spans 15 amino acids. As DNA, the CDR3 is TGTGCCAGCAGCGGACTAGCGGGGGGGAACGATGAGCAGTTCTTC. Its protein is CASSGLAGGNDEQFF.

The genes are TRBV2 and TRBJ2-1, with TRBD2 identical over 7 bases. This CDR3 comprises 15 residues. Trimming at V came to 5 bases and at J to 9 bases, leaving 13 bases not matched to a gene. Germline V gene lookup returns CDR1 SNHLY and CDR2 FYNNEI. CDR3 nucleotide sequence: TGTGCCAGCAGTCCGCCCGGGGCGGGAGTTACTGAGCAGTTCTTC. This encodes CASSPPGAGVTEQFF.

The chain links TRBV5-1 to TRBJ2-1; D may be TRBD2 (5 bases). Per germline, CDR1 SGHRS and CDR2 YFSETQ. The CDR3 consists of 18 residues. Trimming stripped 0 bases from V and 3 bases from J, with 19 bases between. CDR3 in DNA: TGCGCCAGCAGCTTGGCCGGTCTAGCCCGTATGGGCTACAATGAGCAGTTCTTC. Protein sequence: CASSLAGLARMGYNEQFF.

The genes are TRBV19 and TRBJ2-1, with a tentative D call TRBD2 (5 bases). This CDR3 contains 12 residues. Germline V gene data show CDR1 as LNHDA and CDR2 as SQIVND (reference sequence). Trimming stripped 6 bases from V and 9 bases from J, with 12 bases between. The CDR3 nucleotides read TGTGCCAGTAGCTCGCGGGCGGGTGAGCAGTTCTTC. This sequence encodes CASSSRAGEQFF.

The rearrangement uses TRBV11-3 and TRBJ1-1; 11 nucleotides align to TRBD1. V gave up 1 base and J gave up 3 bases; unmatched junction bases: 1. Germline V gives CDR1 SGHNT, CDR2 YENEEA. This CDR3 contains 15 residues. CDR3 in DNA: TGTGCCAGCAGCTTAGTGGGACAGGGGGACACTGAAGCTTTCTTT. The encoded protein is CASSLVGQGDTEAFF.

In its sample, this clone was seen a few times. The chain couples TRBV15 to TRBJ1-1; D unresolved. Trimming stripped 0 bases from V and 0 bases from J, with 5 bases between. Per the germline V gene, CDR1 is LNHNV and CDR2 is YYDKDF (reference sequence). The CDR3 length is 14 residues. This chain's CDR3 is CATSRDPMNTEAFF. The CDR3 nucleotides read TGTGCCACCAGCAGAGACCCCATGAACACTGAAGCTTTCTTT.

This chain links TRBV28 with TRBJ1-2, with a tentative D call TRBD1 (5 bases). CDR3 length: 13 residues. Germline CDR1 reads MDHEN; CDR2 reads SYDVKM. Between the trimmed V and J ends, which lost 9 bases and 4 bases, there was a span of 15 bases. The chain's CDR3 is CASRVVGVYGYTF. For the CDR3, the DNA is TGTGCCAGTCGGGTGGTAGGGGTCTATGGCTACACCTTC.

The CDR3 loop reads CAWSVKRDQPQHF. The CDR3 nucleotides are TGTGCCTGGAGTGTCAAAAGGGATCAGCCCCAGCATTTT. The genes are TRBV30 and TRBJ1-5; D uncertain. This CDR3 comprises 13 residues. Germline CDR1 is GTSNPN and CDR2 is SVGIG (reference sequence). V was shortened by 0 bases and J by 5 bases, with 8 bases between the two germline ends. Full variable domain (rest looked up from reference TRBV30 and TRBJ1-5): SQTIHQWPATLVQPVGSPLSLECTVEGTSNPNLYWYRQAAGRGLQLLFYSVGIGQISSEVPQNLSASRPQDRQFILSSKKLLLSDSGFYLCAWSVKRDQPQHFGDGTRLSIL.

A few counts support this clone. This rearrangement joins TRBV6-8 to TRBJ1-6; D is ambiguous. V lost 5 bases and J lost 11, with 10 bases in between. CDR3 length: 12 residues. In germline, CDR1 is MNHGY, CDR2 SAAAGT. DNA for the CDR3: TGTGCCAGCAGTAATTCAGGTACACCCCTCCACTTT. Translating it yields CASSNSGTPLHF.

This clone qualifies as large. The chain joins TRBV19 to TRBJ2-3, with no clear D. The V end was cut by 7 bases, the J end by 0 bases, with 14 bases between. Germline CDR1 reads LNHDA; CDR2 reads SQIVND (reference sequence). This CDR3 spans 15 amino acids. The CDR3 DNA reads TGTGCCAGTAAGTTCGGCAGTACTAGCACAGATACGCAGTATTTT. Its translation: CASKFGSTSTDTQYF.

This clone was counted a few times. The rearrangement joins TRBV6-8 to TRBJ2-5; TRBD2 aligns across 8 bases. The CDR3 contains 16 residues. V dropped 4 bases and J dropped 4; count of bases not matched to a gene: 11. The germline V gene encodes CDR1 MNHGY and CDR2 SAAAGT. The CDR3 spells CASSSTRLAGTETQYF. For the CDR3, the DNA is TGTGCCAGCAGTTCTACCCGATTAGCGGGAACAGAGACCCAGTACTTC.